This entry lists 12 T cell receptor beta chains sequenced from one sample in a study of blood T cell repertoires in COVID-19. Here immunoSEQ multiplex PCR was the method, and the copy in TCRdb shows in-frame clones only, minus some. The table lists fewer than 300,000 clones, more than 70% of them singletons. The sample comprised peripheral blood. Receptors were obtained from a woman in her 50s with acute or convalescent COVID-19.

J is TRBJ1-2 and V is TRBV29-1; D gene uncertain. The CDR3 is 9 residues long. Germline V lookup: CDR1 SQVTM, CDR2 ANQGSEA. Trimming took off 6 bases at V and 8 bases at J, with 7 bases between the two ends. The CDR3 DNA is TGCAGCGTGGTTGAGGGCTACACCTTC. Translation: CSVVEGYTF.

J is TRBJ1-1 and V is TRBV6-5; maybe TRBD1 (6 bases). CDR1 and CDR2 from the germline V gene are MNHEY and SVGAGI. V was trimmed by 5 bases and J by 6 bases, leaving 16 bases between them. The CDR3 runs to 14 residues. CDR3 nucleotide sequence: TGTGCCAGCAGTCCGGGACAATGGGTACCTGAAGCTTTCTTT. Translating it yields CASSPGQWVPEAFF.

V gene TRBV29-1 combines with J gene TRBJ2-1; maybe TRBD2 (6 bases). CDR3 length: 12 residues. CDR1 and CDR2 from the germline V gene are SQVTM and ANQGSEA. V dropped 8 bases and J dropped 6 bases, with 14 bases sitting between them. The CDR3 here is CSLGTQINEQFF. The CDR3 nucleotides are TGCAGCCTCGGGACTCAGATCAATGAGCAGTTCTTC.

The chain joins TRBV30 to TRBJ1-3; D might be TRBD1 (5 bases). Trimming took off 1 base at V and 0 bases at J, with 7 bases between the two ends. CDR1 and CDR2 from the germline V gene are GTSNPN and SVGIG (reference sequence). CDR3 size: 14 residues. In DNA form, the CDR3 reads TGTGCCTGGAGTGGGGGGGGCTCTGGAAACACCATATATTTT. Translation: CAWSGGGSGNTIYF. The variable domain in full, with the rest retrieved from reference TRBV30 and TRBJ1-3, is SQTIHQWPATLVQPVGSPLSLECTVEGTSNPNLYWYRQAAGRGLQLLFYSVGIGQISSEVPQNLSASRPQDRQFILSSKKLLLSDSGFYLCAWSGGGSGNTIYFGEGSWLTVV.

This chain links TRBV6-2 or TRBV6-3 with TRBJ1-2; D is perhaps TRBD1 (5 bases). This CDR3 is 12 amino acids long. CDR1 and CDR2 (germline): MNHEY, SVGEGT. Trimming cost V 5 bases and J 5 bases, with 9 bases left between them. CDR3: CASSIDRYGYTF. The CDR3 nucleotides read TGTGCCAGCAGTATCGACAGATATGGCTACACCTTC.

This clone was found once. This chain uses TRBV28 with TRBJ2-3, with 14 bases identical to TRBD2. Germline lookup yields CDR1 MDHEN and CDR2 SYDVKM. This CDR3 is built from 18 residues. The V segment lost 6 bases and the J segment 4 bases; nucleotides outside the gene matches: 12. In DNA form, the CDR3 reads TGTGCCAGCAGGAACGAAAGGACTAGCGGGAGGAGGGCAGATACGCAGTATTTT. Translating gives CASRNERTSGRRADTQYF.

This rearrangement joins TRBV13 to TRBJ1-1; 8 nucleotides line up with TRBD1. V was clipped by 5 bases and J by 3 bases; unmatched bases: 2. This CDR3 region has 13 residues. Germline assignment: CDR1 PRHDT and CDR2 FYEKMQ (reference sequence). CDR3 nucleotide sequence: TGTGCCAGCAGCGGACAGGGAGACACTGAAGCTTTCTTT. This gives the protein CASSGQGDTEAFF.

J is TRBJ2-7 and V is TRBV19, with 8 bases lining up with TRBD2. The V segment lost 3 bases and the J segment 3 bases; nucleotides outside the gene matches: 4. From germline, CDR1 is LNHDA and CDR2 SQIVND (reference sequence). The CDR3 consists of 14 residues. The chain's CDR3 is CASSIQRGNYEQYF. Here the CDR3 DNA reads TGTGCCAGTAGTATCCAGCGGGGGAACTACGAGCAGTACTTC.

In its sample, this clone was seen a few times. The gene calls are TRBV9 and TRBJ2-7, with no clear D. Between the trimmed V and J ends, which lost 0 bases and 2 bases, there was a span of 9 bases. The CDR3 spans 14 residues. Germline lookup yields CDR1 SGDLS and CDR2 YYNGEE. As DNA, the CDR3 is TGTGCCAGCAGCGTAGGAGTATCCCCCTACGAGCAGTACTTC. It codes for CASSVGVSPYEQYF.

In nucleotides, the CDR3 is TGTGCCAGCAGCTTAGATCGGAACTACGCGAACACCGGGGAGCTGTTTTTT. Its protein product is CASSLDRNYANTGELFF. This rearrangement joins TRBV11-2 to TRBJ2-2, with no clear D. Trimming stripped 0 bases from V and 0 bases from J, with 11 bases between. Germline-derived CDR1 and CDR2 are SGHAT and FQNNGV. The CDR3 runs 17 residues.

This sequence joins TRBV19 and TRBJ1-5, with D perhaps TRBD1 (5 bases). Trimming took 3 bases from V and 2 from J, leaving 8 bases between them. Germline-derived CDR1 and CDR2 are LNHDA and SQIVND (reference sequence). The CDR3 consists of 14 residues. This chain's CDR3 is CASSMGQRNQPQHF. In nucleotides, the CDR3 is TGTGCCAGTAGTATGGGGCAGCGCAATCAGCCCCAGCATTTT.

The J gene is TRBJ1-2, the V gene TRBV27; 7 bases match TRBD1. CDR1 and CDR2 (germline): MNHEY, SMNVEV (reference sequence). This CDR3 is built from 19 residues. After removal of 1 base from V and 4 bases from J, the junction contained 18 bases not matched to a gene. The CDR3 DNA is TGTGCCAGCAGTTTATTTTTTCGGGCAGGGGGACCTAATTTCTATGGCTACACCTTC. Amino acids: CASSLFFRAGGPNFYGYTF.